This T cell receptor beta chain is from a study of blood T cell repertoires in COVID-19. Study summary: The study drew acute and convalescent COVID-19 samples from the United States, Italy and Spain. PBMCs, B-cell-depleted T cells, or T cells provided the cDNA or gDNA that made up the material.

There are 15 residues in the CDR3. Trimming took off 2 bases at V and 1 base at J, with 11 bases between the two ends. CDR1 is SEHNR and CDR2 is FQNEAQ in the germline V gene (reference sequence). In the source study's methods: Amplification with reference gene primers provided the estimates of nucleated cell counts. The protocol was immunoSEQ multiplex PCR, while the TCRdb copy is restricted to in-frame clones and leaves out a portion. V, J and clone size are taken as reported in that table, and D and trimming were inferred from the DNA itself. The table lists some 16,000 clones, roughly nine tenths of them singletons.

The clonotype originates from an elderly man with acute or convalescent COVID-19. This rearrangement joins TRBV7-9 to TRBJ1-2; weak D call: TRBD1 (6 bases). Sequencing was performed on peripheral blood. The CDR3, as DNA: TGTGCCAGCAGCTTATGGACAGAGGTTAACTATGGCTACACCTTC. It translates to CASSLWTEVNYGYTF.